The rows below give T cell receptor beta chains drawn from one sample of a study of identical twins. TCRdb processed the 5' RACE reads anew with MiXCR; each CDR3 protein has one entry. The data hold around 290,000 distinct CDR3 sequences, with roughly 9% observed a single time. This same sample was also taken into another study, of yellow fever vaccine responses in identical twins.

The sample comprised CD8+ T cells sorted from blood. The source of these receptors is a woman aged 18 to 35 in good health. CDR3s include the opening cysteine and the closing phenylalanine or tryptophan. A D gene is named only where the DNA matches it firmly. For some rows the clone size is stated as once, few or many, or as a class when expanded; others skip it.

cdr3_length | j_call | v_call | d_call | clone_size | cdr3_aa | cdr3_nt
16 | TRBJ1-5 | TRBV2 | TRBD1 | . | CASSGEGQGGNQPQHF | TGTGCCAGCAGTGGCGAGGGACAGGGGGGCAATCAGCCCCAGCATTTT
11 | TRBJ2-5 | TRBV27 | . | many | CASSFRETQYF | TGTGCCAGCAGTTTTCGAGAGACCCAGTACTTC
14 | TRBJ2-2 | TRBV5-1 | . | many | CASSYRENTGELFF | TGCGCCAGCAGCTACCGGGAGAACACCGGGGAGCTGTTTTTT
15 | TRBJ2-3 | TRBV29-1 | TRBD2 | many | CSVEDGTSYTDTQYF | TGCAGCGTTGAAGATGGGACTAGCTACACAGATACGCAGTATTTT
13 | TRBJ2-7 | TRBV2 | TRBD1 | . | CASDGTGVDEQYF | TGTGCCAGCGACGGGACAGGGGTGGACGAGCAGTACTTC
14 | TRBJ2-1 | TRBV4-3 | TRBD2 | many | CASSRGLAGDEQFF | TGCGCCAGCAGCCGGGGACTAGCGGGAGATGAGCAGTTCTTC
15 | TRBJ2-4 | TRBV7-9 | . | few | CASSLDPDLKNIQYF | TGTGCCAGCAGCTTAGATCCGGACCTCAAAAACATTCAGTACTTC
18 | TRBJ2-7 | TRBV7-8 | TRBD2 | few | CASSLASGGAVFLYEQYF | TGTGCCAGCAGCTTAGCTAGCGGGGGGGCGGTCTTCTTGTACGAGCAGTACTTC
14 | TRBJ2-7 | TRBV13 | . | . | CASSLEGVGYEQYF | TGTGCCAGCAGCTTAGAAGGGGTCGGCTACGAGCAGTACTTC
13 | TRBJ2-7 | TRBV6-6 | . | few | CASSSDASYEQYF | TGTGCCAGCAGTTCGGACGCTTCGTACGAGCAGTACTTC
14 | TRBJ1-5 | TRBV5-5 | . | many | CASRSGGGIDPQHF | TGTGCCAGTCGCTCGGGGGGCGGCATTGATCCCCAGCATTTT
14 | TRBJ1-1 | TRBV5-5 | . | many | CASSLAGGLTEAFF | TGTGCCAGCAGCTTGGCCGGGGGCCTCACTGAAGCTTTCTTT
12 | TRBJ2-1 | TRBV20-1 | . | . | CSATPAYNEQFF | TGCAGTGCTACCCCGGCCTACAATGAGCAGTTCTTC
13 | TRBJ2-3 | TRBV2 | . | many | CASWRQDPDTQYF | TGTGCCAGCTGGAGGCAGGATCCAGATACGCAGTATTTT
16 | TRBJ2-2 | TRBV27 | . | . | CASSLRVGGLTGELFF | TGTGCCAGCAGTTTACGGGTCGGGGGGCTCACCGGGGAGCTGTTTTTT
16 | TRBJ2-2 | TRBV12-3/TRBV12-4 | TRBD1 | . | CASTSPDRANTGELFF | TGTGCCAGCACCTCCCCGGACAGGGCGAACACCGGGGAGCTGTTTTTT
15 | TRBJ2-5 | TRBV9 | TRBD2 | many | CASSVGERGVETQYF | TGTGCCAGCAGCGTAGGAGAGCGGGGGGTCGAGACCCAGTACTTC
14 | TRBJ2-7 | TRBV20-1 | TRBD1 | . | CSADRTGVEYEQYF | TGCAGTGCTGACCGGACAGGCGTAGAATACGAGCAGTACTTC
16 | TRBJ2-6 | TRBV5-6 | . | . | CASSLAGFGGANVLTF | TGTGCCAGCAGCCTGGCAGGGTTCGGAGGGGCCAACGTCCTGACTTTC
14 | TRBJ2-1 | TRBV27 | TRBD2 | few | CASYPWGGYNEQFF | TGTGCCAGTTACCCGTGGGGGGGCTACAATGAGCAGTTCTTC
12 | TRBJ2-1 | TRBV7-6 | . | few | CASSQATGEQFF | TGTGCCAGCAGCCAAGCGACGGGAGAGCAGTTCTTC
15 | TRBJ2-1 | TRBV7-2 | TRBD2 | few | CASSLANLAGDEQFF | TGTGCCAGCAGCTTAGCGAACCTAGCGGGGGATGAGCAGTTCTTC
13 | TRBJ1-4 | TRBV29-1 | . | . | CSATVGAGEKLFF | TGCAGCGCTACCGTAGGGGCTGGTGAAAAACTGTTTTTT
13 | TRBJ2-5 | TRBV2 | . | few | CARAEHLQETQYF | TGTGCCAGGGCAGAACACCTCCAAGAGACCCAGTACTTC
16 | TRBJ2-3 | TRBV4-2 | TRBD2 | few | CASSQVAGGSTDTQYF | TGTGCCAGCAGCCAAGTCGCGGGGGGATCCACAGATACGCAGTATTTT
17 | TRBJ1-1 | TRBV7-8 | . | many | CASSSPGIGEWGTEAFF | TGTGCCAGCAGCTCCCCCGGGATTGGGGAATGGGGCACTGAAGCTTTCTTT
16 | TRBJ2-1 | TRBV19 | TRBD2 | . | CASQVSLAGSYNEQFF | TGTGCCAGTCAGGTCTCTTTAGCGGGCTCCTACAATGAGCAGTTCTTC
12 | TRBJ2-2 | TRBV27 | . | few | CASRSGIGELFF | TGTGCCAGCAGGTCGGGTATCGGGGAGCTGTTTTTT
16 | TRBJ2-2 | TRBV11-3 | . | . | CASSLGRHTNTGELFF | TGTGCCAGCAGCTTAGGGCGCCACACCAACACCGGGGAGCTGTTTTTT
12 | TRBJ2-7 | TRBV11-2 | . | . | CASTDSLYEQYF | TGTGCCAGCACCGACAGTCTCTACGAGCAGTACTTC
17 | TRBJ2-7 | TRBV4-3 | . | . | CASSQDRGGGGSYEQYF | TGCGCCAGCAGCCAAGATAGGGGGGGCGGGGGCTCCTACGAGCAGTACTTC
15 | TRBJ2-7 | TRBV20-1 | TRBD2 | . | CSARSRLAGGSEQYF | TGCAGTGCTAGATCCCGACTAGCGGGAGGCTCCGAGCAGTACTTC
14 | TRBJ2-1 | TRBV29-1 | . | many | CSVNGVTSYNEQFF | TGCAGCGTTAATGGGGTAACCTCCTACAATGAGCAGTTCTTC
15 | TRBJ2-7 | TRBV5-6 | TRBD2 | . | CASSSVSRGVYEQYF | TGTGCCAGCAGCTCGGTGTCTCGGGGGGTCTACGAGCAGTACTTC
13 | TRBJ2-1 | TRBV10-3 | . | many | CAIRPIEGNEQFF | TGTGCCATCAGGCCGATCGAGGGCAATGAGCAGTTCTTC
15 | TRBJ2-7 | TRBV6-1 | . | . | CASSPDRESLLGQYF | TGTGCCAGCAGTCCAGACCGGGAGTCCCTATTAGGGCAGTACTTC
15 | TRBJ1-2 | TRBV4-1 | . | many | CASSQPGTANYGYTF | TGCGCCAGCAGCCAACCCGGGACGGCTAACTATGGCTACACCTTC
14 | TRBJ1-1 | TRBV29-1 | . | . | CSVRLTKGNTEAFF | TGCAGCGTTCGTCTCACAAAGGGGAACACTGAAGCTTTCTTT
17 | TRBJ2-3 | TRBV7-2 | . | . | CASSLAVWGASTDTQYF | TGTGCCAGCAGCTTAGCAGTTTGGGGGGCTAGCACAGATACGCAGTATTTT
14 | TRBJ1-1 | TRBV28 | . | many | CASSTAGENTEAFF | TGTGCCAGCAGTACCGCGGGGGAAAACACTGAAGCTTTCTTT
16 | TRBJ2-3 | TRBV4-1 | TRBD2 | . | CASSQALAVGGDTQYF | TGCGCCAGCAGCCAAGCCCTAGCGGTGGGTGGGGATACGCAGTATTTT
15 | TRBJ2-3 | TRBV11-2 | TRBD2 | . | CASSSLAVSTDTQYF | TGTGCCAGCAGCTCCCTAGCGGTTAGCACAGATACGCAGTATTTT
15 | TRBJ1-1 | TRBV12-3/TRBV12-4 | . | few | CASSFWGGGSTEAFF | TGTGCCAGCAGTTTTTGGGGGGGAGGGAGTACTGAAGCTTTCTTT
15 | TRBJ2-7 | TRBV30 | TRBD1 | . | CAWSDTGTGSYEQYF | TGTGCCTGGAGTGACACCGGGACAGGATCCTACGAGCAGTACTTC
14 | TRBJ2-1 | TRBV15 | . | . | CATSELDPHNEQFF | TGTGCCACCAGCGAGTTAGATCCCCACAATGAGCAGTTCTTC
15 | TRBJ2-5 | TRBV5-6 | TRBD2 | . | CASSFLAASWETQYF | TGTGCCAGCAGCTTCCTAGCGGCCTCTTGGGAGACCCAGTACTTC
15 | TRBJ2-7 | TRBV4-3 | . | few | CASSQDEDYTYEQYF | TGCGCCAGCAGCCAAGATGAGGACTACACCTACGAGCAGTACTTC
13 | TRBJ1-1 | TRBV4-1 | . | . | CASSPSGRTEAFF | TGCGCCAGCAGCCCATCGGGGAGGACTGAAGCTTTCTTT
14 | TRBJ2-7 | TRBV27 | TRBD2 | many | CASSLSGTNYEQYF | TGTGCCAGCAGTTTAAGCGGGACGAACTACGAGCAGTACTTC
14 | TRBJ2-1 | TRBV20-1 | TRBD2 | . | CSANPGLGWGEQFF | TGCAGTGCTAATCCGGGACTAGGGTGGGGTGAGCAGTTCTTC
14 | TRBJ2-7 | TRBV3-1 | . | . | CASSLRQVTYEQYF | TGTGCCAGCAGCCTCCGACAGGTTACCTACGAGCAGTACTTC
17 | TRBJ2-4 | TRBV7-8 | TRBD1 | few | CASSFNRGGAAKNIQYF | TGTGCCAGCAGCTTTAACAGGGGTGGGGCCGCCAAAAACATTCAGTACTTC
15 | TRBJ2-3 | TRBV7-9 | . | many | CASRPGAGTTDTQYF | TGTGCCAGCAGACCCGGGGCAGGGACCACAGATACGCAGTATTTT
15 | TRBJ2-5 | TRBV2 | . | few | CASSENSEVVETQYF | TGTGCCAGCAGTGAAAATTCTGAGGTGGTGGAGACCCAGTACTTC